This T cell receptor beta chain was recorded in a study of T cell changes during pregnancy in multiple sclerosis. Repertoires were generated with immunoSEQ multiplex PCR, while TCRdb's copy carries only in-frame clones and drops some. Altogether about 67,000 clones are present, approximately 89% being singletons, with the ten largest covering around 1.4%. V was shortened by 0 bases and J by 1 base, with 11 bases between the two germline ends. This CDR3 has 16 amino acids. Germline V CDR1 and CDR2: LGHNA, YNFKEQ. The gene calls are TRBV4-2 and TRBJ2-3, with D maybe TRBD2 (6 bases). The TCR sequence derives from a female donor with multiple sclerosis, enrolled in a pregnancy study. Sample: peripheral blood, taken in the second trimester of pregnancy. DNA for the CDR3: TGTGCCAGCAGCCAAGATCGCGGGACGGGCACAGATACGCAGTATTTT. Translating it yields CASSQDRGTGTDTQYF.